This T cell receptor beta chain was sequenced in a study of blood T cell repertoires in COVID-19. Looking at the study overall: The United States, Italy and Spain provided the acute and convalescent COVID-19 samples. From T cells, B-cell-depleted T cells, or PBMCs came the material, which was cDNA or gDNA.

Original methodology: Cell counts per sample came from amplifying reference gene primers. Assay used: immunoSEQ multiplex PCR; TCRdb lists only in-frame clones, some missing. V, J and clone size are those of that table, while D and trimming were read from the DNA. The sample includes 90,000 to 95,000 clones, around nine tenths of them seen just once. CDR3 length equals 11 residues. With 10 bases clipped from V and 7 bases from J, the junction kept 5 bases outside the gene matches. Per the germline V gene, CDR1 is KGHSH and CDR2 is LQKENI. The V gene is TRBV18, the J gene TRBJ2-3; 7 nucleotides match TRBD1. This TCR was recovered from a woman aged 70 to 79 with acute or convalescent COVID-19. The sequencing sample was made of peripheral blood. As DNA, the CDR3 is TGTGCCACCAAGGGACAGAATACGCAGTATTTT. Residues: CATKGQNTQYF.